One sample yielded the 21 T cell receptor beta chains listed below, sequenced in a study of T cell responses to AZD1222 COVID-19 vaccine (dated by TCRdb to the early 2020s). In light of the paper, this sample's time point label describes: baseline before first vaccination. The library was generated by the immunoSEQ multiplex PCR assay. In TCRdb, the immuneACCESS table is reduced to in-frame sequences with V and J assigned. These tables do not hold every clone; where another copy was compared, an unresolved V gene accounts for under half, and the others remain unexplained. The sample table records approximately 100,000 clones; 91% of these occur just once. The top ten clonotypes cover 45% to 55% of the sample. Sample: peripheral blood, taken on day 0 of AZD1222 vaccination. These receptors were collected from an adult in good health.

The chain carries TRBV13 and TRBJ1-3; D is possibly TRBD1 (6 bases). This CDR3 contains 16 residues. Germline V gene sequence: CDR1 PRHDT, CDR2 FYEKMQ (reference sequence). Between the trimmed V and J ends, which lost 4 bases and 0 bases, there was a span of 13 bases. The CDR3 sequence: CASSWLGGSSGNTIYF. In DNA form, the CDR3 reads TGTGCCAGCAGCTGGCTAGGGGGAAGCTCTGGAAACACCATATATTTT.

The chain couples TRBV3-1 (or the pseudogene TRBV3-2) to TRBJ1-5; D unresolved. The CDR3 is 14 amino acids. Trimming pared 1 base from V and 3 bases from J, leaving 7 bases between. Germline V gene sequence: CDR1 LGHDT, CDR2 YNNKEL (reference sequence). CDR3 DNA: TGTGCCAGCAGCCAAGGGGCAGCCAATCAGCCCCAGCATTTT. Amino acids: CASSQGAANQPQHF.

The chain links TRBV28 to TRBJ1-4; D perhaps matches TRBD1 (6 bases). The CDR3 sequence is 17 residues long. V was shortened by 5 bases and J by 1 base, with 17 bases between the two germline ends. Germline values: CDR1 MDHEN, CDR2 SYDVKM. The CDR3 sequence: CASSLPGGGRTNEKLFF. DNA of the CDR3: TGTGCCAGCAGTCTCCCAGGTGGGGGCAGAACTAATGAAAAACTGTTTTTT.

This chain uses TRBV9 with TRBJ2-7, with 9 nucleotides matching TRBD1. CDR1 and CDR2 (germline): SGDLS, YYNGEE. V shed 0 bases, J shed 4 bases, and the junction held 2 bases outside the gene matches. CDR3 length equals 14 residues. The CDR3 DNA follows: TGTGCCAGCAGCGTAGCCGACAGGGGGTACGAGCAGTACTTC. Its translation: CASSVADRGYEQYF.

This clone was counted between two and nine times. The genes are TRBV7-2 and TRBJ2-5; 11 positions match TRBD2. The junction had 7 bases not matched to a gene; V was cut back by 4 bases and J by 9 bases. Germline assignment: CDR1 SGHTA and CDR2 FQGNSA. The CDR3 contains 14 residues. CDR3 in DNA: TGTGCCAGCAGCTCCGAGACTAGCGGGATACCCCAGTACTTC. Its translation: CASSSETSGIPQYF.

The J gene is TRBJ1-2, the V gene TRBV6-5, with TRBD1 matching 11 bases. Germline CDR1 reads MNHEY; CDR2 reads SVGAGI. The ends lost 2 bases at V and 6 bases at J; junction bases unmatched: 2. The CDR3 covers 14 residues. CDR3 bases: TGTGCCAGCAGTTACCAGGGACAGGGGGATGGCTACACCTTC. This codes for CASSYQGQGDGYTF.

The chain joins TRBV11-2 to TRBJ2-1, with D hard to call. V dropped 2 bases and J dropped 3 bases, with 11 bases sitting between them. The CDR3 has 15 amino acids. The V gene's germline CDR1 is SGHAT and CDR2 FQNNGV. CDR3 in amino acids: CASSLSFQIYNEQFF. The CDR3 nucleotides are TGTGCCAGCAGCTTATCTTTCCAGATCTACAATGAGCAGTTCTTC.

The chain has TRBV7-9 and TRBJ1-4; no clear D gene. Trimming shortened V by 3 bases and J by 6 bases, and 14 bases separated the two germline ends. Germline CDR1 and CDR2: SEHNR and FQNEAQ (reference sequence). The CDR3 is made up of 15 amino acids. Written as DNA, the CDR3 is TGTGCCAGCAGCTTTTATCTCGACCGTCATGAAAAACTGTTTTTT. It codes for CASSFYLDRHEKLFF.

The rearrangement uses TRBV3-1 (or the pseudogene TRBV3-2) and TRBJ2-1; 10 positions agree with TRBD2. The junction had 8 bases not matched to a gene; V was cut back by 3 bases and J by 6 bases. The CDR3 runs 16 residues. Germline V gene data show CDR1 as LGHDT and CDR2 as YNNKEL (reference sequence). The CDR3 protein is CASSQGTGTSVNEQFF. Here the CDR3 DNA reads TGTGCCAGCAGCCAGGGAACCGGGACTAGCGTCAATGAGCAGTTCTTC.

The CDR3 region has the DNA TGTGCCAGCAGTTTAGGGGGCCATAGCTCTGGAAACACCATATATTTT. Its translation: CASSLGGHSSGNTIYF. The genes are TRBV28 and TRBJ1-3; tentatively, D is TRBD1 (6 bases). CDR1 MDHEN and CDR2 SYDVKM come from the germline V gene. This CDR3 contains 16 residues. Trimming pared 2 bases from V and 0 bases from J, leaving 11 bases between.

The genes are TRBV2 and TRBJ2-3, with TRBD2 identical over 7 bases. Germline CDR1 is SNHLY and CDR2 is FYNNEI. This CDR3 region has 13 residues. Trimming cost V 7 bases and J 3 bases; bases outside gene matches: 4. The chain's CDR3 is CASIREVTDTQYF. The CDR3 bases are TGTGCCAGCATCCGGGAGGTGACAGATACGCAGTATTTT.

This chain uses TRBV19 with TRBJ2-5; D is tentatively TRBD1 or TRBD2 (5 bases each). V dropped 3 bases and J dropped 2 bases, with 7 bases sitting between them. Germline V gene data show CDR1 as LNHDA and CDR2 as SQIVND (reference sequence). The length of the CDR3 is 13 residues. The DNA for the CDR3 is TGTGCCAGTAGTATGGGACGGCAAGAGACCCAGTACTTC. It specifies CASSMGRQETQYF.

This clone was seen once. This chain connects TRBV7-6 to TRBJ2-5, with 9 bases identical to TRBD2. The junction had 9 bases not matched to a gene; V was cut back by 2 bases and J by 5 bases. The CDR3 spans 16 residues. The germline CDR1 and CDR2 sequences are SGHVS and FNYEAQ. The CDR3 DNA sequence: TGTGCCAGCAGCTTATCCCCCCGGACTAGCGCGGAGACCCAGTACTTC. Encoded protein: CASSLSPRTSAETQYF.

The chain has TRBV28 and TRBJ2-2, with D hard to call. The CDR3 has 17 residues. V was clipped by 5 bases and J by 2 bases, with 18 bases between them. Germline values: CDR1 MDHEN, CDR2 SYDVKM. CDR3 sequence reads: CASSLGIDSFNTGELFF. The CDR3 DNA sequence: TGTGCCAGCAGTCTAGGGATCGACTCCTTCAACACCGGGGAGCTGTTTTTT. The complete variable domain, with remaining parts taken from reference TRBV28 and TRBJ2-2, reads DVKVTQSSRYLVKRTGEKVFLECVQDMDHENMFWYRQDPGLGLRLIYFSYDVKMKEKGDIPEGYSVSREKKERFSLILESASTNQTSMYLCASSLGIDSFNTGELFFGEGSRLTVL.

The chain recombines TRBV25-1 with TRBJ2-3; D uncertain. Looked up from germline, CDR1 is MGHDK and CDR2 is SYGVNS. V shed 2 bases and J shed 0 bases, with 6 bases lying between them. The CDR3 runs to 14 residues. The CDR3 region is CASSEPTSTDTQYF. The DNA for the CDR3 is TGTGCCAGCAGTGAACCTACTAGCACAGATACGCAGTATTTT.

This sequence joins TRBV27 and TRBJ2-7; D is perhaps TRBD1 (6 bases). The CDR3 spans 13 residues. CDR1 is MNHEY and CDR2 is SMNVEV in the germline V gene (reference sequence). The CDR3 nucleotides read TGTGTCCGAGTGGGGGCCCCGAATGGTCAGCAGTACTTC. Translated, it gives CVRVGAPNGQQYF.

The chain combines TRBV7-3 with TRBJ2-2, with D possibly matching TRBD2 (6 bases). The length of the CDR3 is 14 residues. Germline loops: CDR1 SGHTA, CDR2 FQGTGA. Trimming pared 4 bases from V and 6 bases from J, leaving 12 bases between. CDR3 sequence: CASSSQGGAGELFF. DNA of the CDR3: TGTGCCAGCAGCTCCCAAGGAGGGGCCGGGGAGCTGTTTTTT.

The chain joins TRBV9 to TRBJ2-5, with D hard to call. The germline V gene has CDR1 SGDLS and CDR2 YYNGEE. This CDR3 region has 16 residues. V lost 0 bases, J lost 1 base, and 13 bases lay in between. This CDR3 is CASSVDKGFPQETQYF. The CDR3 region has the DNA TGTGCCAGCAGCGTAGATAAGGGCTTCCCCCAAGAGACCCAGTACTTC. The whole variable domain, filled in from reference TRBV9 and TRBJ2-5, reads DSGVTQTPKHLITATGQRVTLRCSPRSGDLSVYWYQQSLDQGLQFLIQYYNGEERAKGNILERFSAQQFPDLHSELNLSSLELGDSALYFCASSVDKGFPQETQYFGPGTRLLVL.

V is TRBV2 and J is TRBJ2-2; 9 bases align to TRBD1. Looked up from germline, CDR1 is SNHLY and CDR2 is FYNNEI. V dropped 10 bases and J dropped 6; count of bases not matched to a gene: 9. This CDR3 is 14 amino acids long. The CDR3 is CATQGQGFAGELFF. CDR3 DNA: TGTGCCACCCAGGGACAGGGTTTTGCCGGGGAGCTGTTTTTT. The full variable domain, with the rest looked up from reference TRBV2 and TRBJ2-2, is EPEVTQTPSHQVTQMGQEVILRCVPISNHLYFYWYRQILGQKVEFLVSFYNNEISEKSEIFDDQFSVERPDGSNFTLKIRSTKLEDSAMYFCATQGQGFAGELFFGEGSRLTVL.

The genes are TRBV3-1 (or the pseudogene TRBV3-2) and TRBJ2-1; D gene ambiguous. The CDR3 is made up of 14 amino acids. Per the germline V gene, CDR1 is LGHDT and CDR2 is YNNKEL (reference sequence). Trimming removed 1 base from V and 10 bases from J, with 14 bases in between. This chain's CDR3 is CASSQGTPHREQFF. The DNA of the CDR3 is TGTGCCAGCAGCCAAGGAACTCCCCATCGGGAGCAGTTCTTC.

V gene TRBV7-2 combines with J gene TRBJ2-3; D not resolved. This CDR3 is built from 15 residues. Germline lookup yields CDR1 SGHTA and CDR2 FQGNSA. The V and J ends lost 1 base and 0 bases respectively, with 8 bases between them. Here the CDR3 reads CASSLEASSTDTQYF. DNA for the CDR3: TGTGCCAGCAGCTTAGAGGCCTCTAGCACAGATACGCAGTATTTT. Variable domain in full (rest from reference TRBV7-2 and TRBJ2-3): GAGVSQSPSNKVTEKGKDVELRCDPISGHTALYWYRQSLGQGLEFLIYFQGNSAPDKSGLPSDRFSAERTGGSVSTLTIQRTQQEDSAVYLCASSLEASSTDTQYFGPGTRLTVL.